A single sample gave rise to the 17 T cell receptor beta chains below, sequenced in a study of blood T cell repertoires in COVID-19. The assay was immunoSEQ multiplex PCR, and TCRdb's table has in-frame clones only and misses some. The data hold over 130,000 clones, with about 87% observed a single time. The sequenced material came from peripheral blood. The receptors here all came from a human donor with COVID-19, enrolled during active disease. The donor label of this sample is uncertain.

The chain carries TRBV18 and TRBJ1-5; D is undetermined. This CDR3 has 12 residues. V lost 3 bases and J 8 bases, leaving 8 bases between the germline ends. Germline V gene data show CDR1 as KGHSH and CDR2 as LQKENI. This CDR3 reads CASSPGPEPQHF. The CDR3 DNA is TGTGCCAGCTCACCTGGCCCTGAGCCCCAGCATTTT.

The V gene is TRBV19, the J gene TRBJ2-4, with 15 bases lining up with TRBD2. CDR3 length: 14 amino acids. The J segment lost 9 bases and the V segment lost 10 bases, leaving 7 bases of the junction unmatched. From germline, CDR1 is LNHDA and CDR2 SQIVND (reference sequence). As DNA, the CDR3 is TGTGCCACCGGGACTAGCGGGAGGCGGGGCATTCAGTACTTC. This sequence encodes CATGTSGRRGIQYF.

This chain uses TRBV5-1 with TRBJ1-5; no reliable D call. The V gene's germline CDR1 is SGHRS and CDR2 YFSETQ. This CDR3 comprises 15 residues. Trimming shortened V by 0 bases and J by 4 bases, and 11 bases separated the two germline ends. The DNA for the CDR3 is TGCGCCAGCAGCTTGGCCGGGGAGAAAAATCAGCCCCAGCATTTT. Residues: CASSLAGEKNQPQHF.

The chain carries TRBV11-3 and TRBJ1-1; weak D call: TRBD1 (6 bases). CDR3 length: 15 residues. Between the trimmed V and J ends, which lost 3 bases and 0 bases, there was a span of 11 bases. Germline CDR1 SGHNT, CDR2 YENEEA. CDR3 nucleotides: TGTGCCAGCAGCTTGTTGGGGGCGGTGAACACTGAAGCTTTCTTT. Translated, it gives CASSLLGAVNTEAFF.

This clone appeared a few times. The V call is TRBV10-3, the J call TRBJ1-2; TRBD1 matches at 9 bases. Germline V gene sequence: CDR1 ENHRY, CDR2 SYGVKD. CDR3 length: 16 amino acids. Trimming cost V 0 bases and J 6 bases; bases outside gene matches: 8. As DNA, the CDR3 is TGTGCCATCAGTGAGTCGAGTCCGGGACAGGGCGATGGCTACACCTTC. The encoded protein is CAISESSPGQGDGYTF.

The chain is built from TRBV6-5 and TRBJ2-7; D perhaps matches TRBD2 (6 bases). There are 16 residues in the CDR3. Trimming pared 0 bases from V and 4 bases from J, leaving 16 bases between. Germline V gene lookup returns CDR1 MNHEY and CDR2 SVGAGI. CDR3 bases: TGTGCCAGCAGTTACTCCTTGGGGGGAGAGGCTTACGAGCAGTACTTC. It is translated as CASSYSLGGEAYEQYF.

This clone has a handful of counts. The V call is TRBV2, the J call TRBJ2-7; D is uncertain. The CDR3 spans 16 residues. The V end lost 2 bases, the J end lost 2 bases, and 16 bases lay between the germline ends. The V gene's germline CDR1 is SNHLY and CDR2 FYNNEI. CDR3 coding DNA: TGTGCCAGCAGTGAACTGGAGATACCCGTACCCTACGAGCAGTACTTC. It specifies CASSELEIPVPYEQYF.

The CDR3 DNA follows: TGTGCCAGCAGTTTCCGGGGGGGCGGGGAGCTGTTTTTT. Protein: CASSFRGGGELFF. This chain links TRBV12-3 or TRBV12-4 with TRBJ2-2, with TRBD2 matching 8 bases. The CDR3 has 13 amino acids. V lost 3 bases to trimming and J lost 7 bases; unmatched junction nucleotides: 1.

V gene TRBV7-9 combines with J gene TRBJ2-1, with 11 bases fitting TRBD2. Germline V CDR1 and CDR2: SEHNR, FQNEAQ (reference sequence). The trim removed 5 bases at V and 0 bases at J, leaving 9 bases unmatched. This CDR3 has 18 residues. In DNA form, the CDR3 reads TGTGCCAGCAGCCCAGTTGGACTAGCGGGTCGCTCCTACAATGAGCAGTTCTTC. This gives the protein CASSPVGLAGRSYNEQFF.

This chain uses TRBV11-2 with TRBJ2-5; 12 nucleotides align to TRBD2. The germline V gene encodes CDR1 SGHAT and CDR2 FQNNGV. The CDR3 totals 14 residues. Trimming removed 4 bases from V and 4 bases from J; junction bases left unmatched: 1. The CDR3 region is CASSSTSGGETQYF. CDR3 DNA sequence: TGTGCCAGCAGCTCGACTAGCGGGGGAGAGACCCAGTACTTC.

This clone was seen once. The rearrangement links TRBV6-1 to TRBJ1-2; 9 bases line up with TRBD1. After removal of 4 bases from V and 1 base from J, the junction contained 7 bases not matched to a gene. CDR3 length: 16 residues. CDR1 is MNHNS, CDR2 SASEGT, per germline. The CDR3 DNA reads TGTGCCAGCAGTGCGGGGACAGGGAATCATAACTATGGCTACACCTTC. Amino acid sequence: CASSAGTGNHNYGYTF.

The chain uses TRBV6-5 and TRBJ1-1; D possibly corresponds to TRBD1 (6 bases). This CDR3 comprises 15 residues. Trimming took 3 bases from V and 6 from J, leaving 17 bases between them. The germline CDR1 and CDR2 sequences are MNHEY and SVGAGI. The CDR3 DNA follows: TGTGCCAGCAGTTATAACAGGGCCTCGATCGCTGAAGCTTTCTTT. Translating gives CASSYNRASIAEAFF.

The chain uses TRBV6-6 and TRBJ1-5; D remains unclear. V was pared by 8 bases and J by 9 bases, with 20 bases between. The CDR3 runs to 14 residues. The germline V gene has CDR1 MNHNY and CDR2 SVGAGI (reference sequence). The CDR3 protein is CASRPVGEWRPQHF. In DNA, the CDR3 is TGTGCCAGCCGGCCCGTCGGAGAATGGCGGCCCCAGCATTTT.

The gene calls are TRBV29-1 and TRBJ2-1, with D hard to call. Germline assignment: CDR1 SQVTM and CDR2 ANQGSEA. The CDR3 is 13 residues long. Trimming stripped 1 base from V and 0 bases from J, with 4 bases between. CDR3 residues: CSVEVSSYNEQFF. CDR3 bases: TGCAGCGTTGAAGTTAGCTCCTACAATGAGCAGTTCTTC.

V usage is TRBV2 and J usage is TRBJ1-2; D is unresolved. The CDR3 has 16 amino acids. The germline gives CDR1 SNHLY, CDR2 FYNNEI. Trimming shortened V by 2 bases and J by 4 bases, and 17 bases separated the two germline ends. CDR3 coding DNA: TGTGCCAGCAGTGAACGTGAGGCAAAGAGTGGCTATGGCTACACCTTC. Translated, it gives CASSEREAKSGYGYTF. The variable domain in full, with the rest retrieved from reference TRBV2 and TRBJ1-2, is EPEVTQTPSHQVTQMGQEVILRCVPISNHLYFYWYRQILGQKVEFLVSFYNNEISEKSEIFDDQFSVERPDGSNFTLKIRSTKLEDSAMYFCASSEREAKSGYGYTFGSGTRLTVV.

The CDR3 protein is CASRLTGTGFAGELFF. In nucleotides, the CDR3 is TGTGCCAGCAGGCTCACCGGGACAGGGTTCGCCGGGGAGCTGTTTTTT. The rearrangement links TRBV28 to TRBJ2-2; 9 bases are shared with TRBD1. V shed 6 bases, J shed 6 bases, and the junction held 11 bases outside the gene matches. Per germline, CDR1 MDHEN and CDR2 SYDVKM. The CDR3 has 16 residues.

The CDR3 sequence: CASSPQGAGDTEAFF. The CDR3 region has the DNA TGTGCCAGCAGCCCCCAGGGGGCGGGCGACACTGAAGCTTTCTTT. This rearrangement joins TRBV11-2 to TRBJ1-1; 8 bases are shared with TRBD1. Germline CDR1 and CDR2: SGHAT and FQNNGV. V dropped 5 bases and J dropped 3; count of bases not matched to a gene: 8. The CDR3 loop spans 15 amino acids.